Only a few counts were recorded for the clone carrying this T cell receptor beta chain. These data belong to a study of T cell responses to AZD1222 COVID-19 vaccine. The protocol was immunoSEQ multiplex PCR, while the TCRdb copy is restricted to in-frame clones and leaves out a portion. Of around 160,000 clones in the sample, around 91% were seen once. Per germline, CDR1 SGHAT and CDR2 FQDESV (reference sequence). V was shortened by 3 bases and J by 2 bases, with 10 bases between the two germline ends. This CDR3 is built from 15 residues. This rearrangement joins TRBV11-1 to TRBJ2-2, with D hard to call. The clonotype was recovered from an adult in good health. Sequences were derived from peripheral blood, sampled on day 0 of AZD1222 vaccination. In DNA, the CDR3 is TGTGCCAGCAGCTTCGGTGCTATCAACACCGGGGAGCTGTTTTTT. This sequence encodes CASSFGAINTGELFF. The variable domain in full, completed from reference TRBV11-1 and TRBJ2-2, reads EAEVAQSPRYKITEKSQAVAFWCDPISGHATLYWYRQILGQGPELLVQFQDESVVDDSQLPKDRFSAERLKGVDSTLKIQPAELGDSAMYLCASSFGAINTGELFFGEGSRLTVL.